This T cell receptor beta chain stems from a study of blood T cell repertoires in COVID-19. Study details: In each case, the material was cDNA or gDNA derived from T cells, B-cell-depleted T cells, or PBMCs.

TCRdb's table, derived via immunoSEQ multiplex PCR, lists solely in-frame clones and lacks some. The sample has about 120,000 clones, approximately 81% seen once; the top ten hold 3.9%. V gave up 1 base and J gave up 5 bases; unmatched junction bases: 1. CDR1 and CDR2 (germline): LNHDA, SQIVND (reference sequence). There are 15 residues in the CDR3. Sequenced: peripheral blood. The sequence derives from a man in his 60s with acute or convalescent COVID-19. The chain carries TRBV19 and TRBJ1-5, with 11 nucleotides matching TRBD1. Written as DNA, the CDR3 is TGTGCCAGTAGTATAGTGGGACAGGGGGATCAGCCCCAGCATTTT. Translating gives CASSIVGQGDQPQHF. The variable domain in full, completed from reference TRBV19 and TRBJ1-5, reads DGGITQSPKYLFRKEGQNVTLSCEQNLNHDAMYWYRQDPGQGLRLIYYSQIVNDFQKGDIAEGYSVSREKKESFPLTVTSAQKNPTAFYLCASSIVGQGDQPQHFGDGTRLSIL.